Below are 10 T cell receptor beta chains sequenced from a single sample in a study of shared T cell receptors in the human thymus. TCRdb's copy holds only in-frame clones and misses some; the assay was immunoSEQ multiplex PCR. Of some 760,000 clones listed, roughly 88% are singletons. This sample also appeared in a second study, on human thymus T cells.

Source material: thymocytes. The source is a girl in the first two years of life with a congenital heart defect.

The J gene is TRBJ1-1, the V gene TRBV7-8; D is possibly TRBD1 (6 bases). V was shortened by 1 base and J by 4 bases, with 25 bases between the two germline ends. The CDR3 loop spans 19 amino acids. Germline-derived CDR1 and CDR2 are SGHVS and FQNEAQ. The CDR3 reads CASSLGWWQGFARGTEAFF. The DNA for the CDR3 is TGTGCCAGCAGCTTAGGATGGTGGCAGGGGTTCGCCCGTGGCACTGAAGCTTTCTTT.

The chain combines TRBV5-6 with TRBJ2-1; perhaps TRBD2 as D (5 bases). The CDR3 sequence is 15 residues long. Per the germline V gene, CDR1 is SGHDT and CDR2 is YYEEEE. V lost 5 bases and J 2 bases, leaving 14 bases between the germline ends. CDR3 protein: CASSPIASPYNEQFF. The CDR3 coding sequence is TGTGCCAGCAGTCCTATAGCGTCACCCTACAATGAGCAGTTCTTC.

This sequence joins TRBV11-2 and TRBJ1-5; D gene uncertain. Germline CDR1 and CDR2: SGHAT and FQNNGV. V was cut by 3 bases and J by 7 bases, with 16 bases left in between. The CDR3 covers 15 residues. The CDR3: CASSFTLEGNQPQHF. For the CDR3, the DNA is TGTGCCAGCAGCTTTACTTTAGAGGGAAACCAGCCCCAGCATTTT.

The rearrangement links TRBV6-5 to TRBJ1-1; D is uncertain. Germline CDR1 MNHEY, CDR2 SVGAGI. The CDR3 totals 13 residues. V was trimmed by 6 bases and J by 3 bases, leaving 11 bases between them. The CDR3 is CASRWGEDTEAFF. The CDR3 DNA reads TGTGCCAGCAGGTGGGGAGAGGACACTGAAGCTTTCTTT.

The rearrangement joins TRBV6-1 to TRBJ2-5, with TRBD1 as a possible D gene (6 bases). Between the trimmed V and J ends, which lost 6 bases and 0 bases, there was a span of 14 bases. The germline CDR1 and CDR2 sequences are MNHNS and SASEGT. This CDR3 contains 15 residues. CDR3 loop: CASSTIGDNQETQYF. In nucleotides, the CDR3 is TGTGCCAGCAGCACGATCGGGGACAACCAAGAGACCCAGTACTTC.

The chain carries TRBV27 and TRBJ1-1; 7 bases are a match to TRBD1. The CDR3 extends over 14 amino acids. In germline, CDR1 is MNHEY, CDR2 SMNVEV (reference sequence). J gave up 4 bases and V 5 bases, and 7 bases lay outside the gene matches. CDR3 sequence reads: CASSPYPGGTEAFF. The CDR3 bases are TGTGCCAGCAGTCCCTACCCAGGGGGCACTGAAGCTTTCTTT.

V usage is TRBV5-4 and J usage is TRBJ1-2; 9 bases agree with TRBD1. This CDR3 is 17 amino acids long. V lost 4 bases and J lost 0; bases outside the gene matches: 10. Germline CDR1 and CDR2: SGHNT and YYREEE (reference sequence). CDR3 nucleotide sequence: TGTGCCAGCAGCCCCCGGGACAGGGAACCCGCTAACTATGGCTACACCTTC. Protein: CASSPRDREPANYGYTF. Combining the CDR3 with reference TRBV5-4 and TRBJ1-2 gives the whole variable domain ETGVTQSPTHLIKTRGQQVTLRCSSQSGHNTVSWYQQALGQGPQFIFQYYREEENGRGNFPPRFSGLQFPNYSSELNVNALELDDSALYLCASSPRDREPANYGYTFGSGTRLTVV.

The V call is TRBV11-2, the J call TRBJ2-1; a weak D match, TRBD2 (6 bases). This CDR3 contains 17 residues. Germline V gene sequence: CDR1 SGHAT, CDR2 FQNNGV. V was pared by 2 bases and J by 3 bases, with 17 bases between. This chain's CDR3 is CASSLPRDWTIYNEQFF. The DNA of the CDR3 is TGTGCCAGCAGCTTACCCCGGGACTGGACGATCTACAATGAGCAGTTCTTC.

The rearrangement links TRBV5-4 to TRBJ1-1; no firm D call. CDR1 is SGHNT and CDR2 is YYREEE in the germline V gene (reference sequence). The CDR3 consists of 18 residues. Trimming removed 2 bases from V and 2 bases from J, with 22 bases in between. CDR3 DNA sequence: TGTGCCAGCAGCTTTCACCGGGTCTCCGACCCAATCAACACTGAAGCTTTCTTT. Protein: CASSFHRVSDPINTEAFF. Full variable domain (missing parts from reference TRBV5-4 and TRBJ1-1): ETGVTQSPTHLIKTRGQQVTLRCSSQSGHNTVSWYQQALGQGPQFIFQYYREEENGRGNFPPRFSGLQFPNYSSELNVNALELDDSALYLCASSFHRVSDPINTEAFFGQGTRLTVV.

V gene TRBV11-2 combines with J gene TRBJ1-1; tentative D call: TRBD1 (5 bases). CDR1 and CDR2 from the germline V gene are SGHAT and FQNNGV. V lost 2 bases, J lost 5 bases, and 18 bases lay in between. This CDR3 is built from 16 residues. The DNA of the CDR3 is TGTGCCAGCAGCTTAAAGACGGTCGGGGGGAAAACTGAAGCTTTCTTT. Protein product: CASSLKTVGGKTEAFF.